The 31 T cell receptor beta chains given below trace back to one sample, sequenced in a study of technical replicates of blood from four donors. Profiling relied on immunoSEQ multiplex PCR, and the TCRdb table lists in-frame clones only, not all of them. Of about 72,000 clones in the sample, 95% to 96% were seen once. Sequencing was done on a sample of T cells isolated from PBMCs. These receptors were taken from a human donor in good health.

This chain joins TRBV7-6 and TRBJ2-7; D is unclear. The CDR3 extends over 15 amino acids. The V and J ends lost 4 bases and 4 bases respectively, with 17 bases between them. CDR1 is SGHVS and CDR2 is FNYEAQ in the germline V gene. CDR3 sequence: CASSSSVEEQYEQYF. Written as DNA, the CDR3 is TGTGCCAGCAGCTCCTCGGTCGAGGAGCAGTACGAGCAGTACTTC. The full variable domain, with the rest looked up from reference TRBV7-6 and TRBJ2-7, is GAGVSQSPRYKVTKRGQDVALRCDPISGHVSLYWYRQALGQGPEFLTYFNYEAQQDKSGLPNDRFSAERPEGSISTLTIQRTEQRDSAMYRCASSSSVEEQYEQYFGPGTRLTVT.

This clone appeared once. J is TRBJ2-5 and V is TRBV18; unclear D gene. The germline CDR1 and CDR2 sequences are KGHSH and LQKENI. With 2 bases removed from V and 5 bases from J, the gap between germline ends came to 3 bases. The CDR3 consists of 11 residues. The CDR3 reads CASSPEETQYF. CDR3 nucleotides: TGTGCCAGCTCACCAGAGGAGACCCAGTACTTC. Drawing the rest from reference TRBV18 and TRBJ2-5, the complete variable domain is NAGVMQNPRHLVRRRGQEARLRCSPMKGHSHVYWYRQLPEEGLKFMVYLQKENIIDESGMPKERFSAEFPKEGPSILRIQQVVRGDSAAYFCASSPEETQYFGPGTRLLVL.

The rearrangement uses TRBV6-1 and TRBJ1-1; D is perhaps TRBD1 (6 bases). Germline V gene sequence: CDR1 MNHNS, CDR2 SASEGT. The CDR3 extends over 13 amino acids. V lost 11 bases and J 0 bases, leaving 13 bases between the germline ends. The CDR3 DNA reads TGTGCCGCCTGGACAGTCATGAACACTGAAGCTTTCTTT. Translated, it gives CAAWTVMNTEAFF.

The CDR3 DNA is TGTGCCAGCAGCCTTAAAGACAGGGTTTATCTGAGCTATGGCTACACCTTC. It translates to CASSLKDRVYLSYGYTF. The chain is built from TRBV9 and TRBJ1-2; 7 bases line up with TRBD1. Germline loops: CDR1 SGDLS, CDR2 YYNGEE. CDR3 length equals 17 residues. The junction had 16 bases not matched to a gene; V was cut back by 4 bases and J by 4 bases.

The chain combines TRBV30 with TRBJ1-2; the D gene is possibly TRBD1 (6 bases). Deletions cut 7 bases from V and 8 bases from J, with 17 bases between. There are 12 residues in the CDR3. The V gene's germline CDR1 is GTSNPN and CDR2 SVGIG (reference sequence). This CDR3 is CASRWPGEGYTF. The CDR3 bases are TGTGCCTCAAGGTGGCCAGGGGAAGGCTACACCTTC.

CDR3: CASAGGTYPSPLHF. The CDR3 region has the DNA TGTGCCAGCGCAGGGGGGACGTACCCTTCACCCCTCCACTTT. The chain uses TRBV5-4 and TRBJ1-6; 7 bases match TRBD1. V gave up 7 bases and J gave up 9 bases; unmatched junction bases: 10. Germline values: CDR1 SGHNT, CDR2 YYREEE (reference sequence). CDR3 length equals 14 residues.

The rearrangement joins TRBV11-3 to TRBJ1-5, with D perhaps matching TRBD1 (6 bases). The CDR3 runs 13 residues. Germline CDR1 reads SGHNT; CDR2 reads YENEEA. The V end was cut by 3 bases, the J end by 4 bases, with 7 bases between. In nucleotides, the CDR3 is TGTGCCAGCAGCTTTACAGGGAATCAGCCCCAGCATTTT. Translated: CASSFTGNQPQHF.

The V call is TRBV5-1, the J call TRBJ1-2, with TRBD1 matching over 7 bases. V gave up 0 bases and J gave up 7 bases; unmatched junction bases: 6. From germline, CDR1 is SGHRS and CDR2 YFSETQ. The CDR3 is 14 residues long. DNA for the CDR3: TGCGCCAGCAGCTTGGAGGGGGCGCTTAGTGGCTACACCTTC. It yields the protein CASSLEGALSGYTF.

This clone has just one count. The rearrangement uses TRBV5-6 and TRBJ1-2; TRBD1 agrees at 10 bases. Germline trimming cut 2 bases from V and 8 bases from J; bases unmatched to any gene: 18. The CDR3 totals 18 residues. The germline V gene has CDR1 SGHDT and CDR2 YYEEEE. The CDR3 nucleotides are TGTGCCAGCAGCTTACAAACGTGGACAGGGGGATATCTCCAAGGCTACACCTTC. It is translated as CASSLQTWTGGYLQGYTF.

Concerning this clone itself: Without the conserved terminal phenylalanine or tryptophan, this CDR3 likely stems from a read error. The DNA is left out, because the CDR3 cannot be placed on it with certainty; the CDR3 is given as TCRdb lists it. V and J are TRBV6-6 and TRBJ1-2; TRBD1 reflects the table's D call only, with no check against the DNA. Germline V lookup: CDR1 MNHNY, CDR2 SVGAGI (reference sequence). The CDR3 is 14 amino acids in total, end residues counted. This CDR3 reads CASSYGQGAYPAFV.

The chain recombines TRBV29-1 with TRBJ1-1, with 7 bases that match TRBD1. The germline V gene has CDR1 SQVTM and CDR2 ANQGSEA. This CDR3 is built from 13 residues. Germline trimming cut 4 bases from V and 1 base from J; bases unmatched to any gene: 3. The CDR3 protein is CSVVRGRNTEAFF. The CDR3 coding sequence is TGCAGCGTTGTTAGGGGGCGGAACACTGAAGCTTTCTTT. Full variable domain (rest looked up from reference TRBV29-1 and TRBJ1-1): SAVISQKPSRDICQRGTSLTIQCQVDSQVTMMFWYRQQPGQSLTLIATANQGSEATYESGFVIDKFPISRPNLTFSTLTVSNMSPEDSSIYLCSVVRGRNTEAFFGQGTRLTVV.

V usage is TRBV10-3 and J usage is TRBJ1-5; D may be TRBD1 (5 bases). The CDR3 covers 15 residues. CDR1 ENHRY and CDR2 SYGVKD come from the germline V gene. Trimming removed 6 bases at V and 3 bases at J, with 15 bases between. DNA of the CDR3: TGTGCCATCAGAGACCAGGGTTTTCCCAATCAGCCCCAGCATTTT. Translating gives CAIRDQGFPNQPQHF.

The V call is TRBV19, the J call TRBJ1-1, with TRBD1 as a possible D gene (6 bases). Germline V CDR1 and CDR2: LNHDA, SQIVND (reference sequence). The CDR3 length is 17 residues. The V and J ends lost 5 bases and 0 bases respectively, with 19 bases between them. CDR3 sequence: CASSGRGTGFLNTEAFF. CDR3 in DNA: TGTGCCAGTAGTGGGAGGGGTACAGGGTTTTTGAACACTGAAGCTTTCTTT.

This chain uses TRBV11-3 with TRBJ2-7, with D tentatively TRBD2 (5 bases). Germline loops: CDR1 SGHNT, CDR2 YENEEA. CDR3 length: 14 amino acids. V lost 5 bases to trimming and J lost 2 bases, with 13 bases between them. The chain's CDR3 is CASSAGNSPYEQYF. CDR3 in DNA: TGTGCCAGCAGCGCGGGTAACTCTCCCTACGAGCAGTACTTC. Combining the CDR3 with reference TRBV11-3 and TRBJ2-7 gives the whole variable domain EAGVVQSPRYKIIEKKQPVAFWCNPISGHNTLYWYLQNLGQGPELLIRYENEEAVDDSQLPKDRFSAERLKGVDSTLKIQPAELGDSAVYLCASSAGNSPYEQYFGPGTRLTVT.

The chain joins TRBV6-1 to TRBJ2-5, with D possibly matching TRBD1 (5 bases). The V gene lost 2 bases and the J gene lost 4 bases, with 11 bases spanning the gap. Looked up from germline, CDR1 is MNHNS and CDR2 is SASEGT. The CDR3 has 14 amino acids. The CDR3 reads CASSEKSRGETQYF. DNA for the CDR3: TGTGCCAGCAGTGAAAAATCTAGGGGAGAGACCCAGTACTTC.

The CDR3, as DNA: TGTGCCAGCAGTGAACTCCAGTCCAATCAGCCCCAGCATTTT. Its protein is CASSELQSNQPQHF. The V gene is TRBV2, the J gene TRBJ1-5, with unresolved D. The germline V and J ends were trimmed by 2 bases and 3 bases, with 8 bases remaining between them. This CDR3 has 14 residues. Germline V gives CDR1 SNHLY, CDR2 FYNNEI. The variable domain in full, with the rest retrieved from reference TRBV2 and TRBJ1-5, is EPEVTQTPSHQVTQMGQEVILRCVPISNHLYFYWYRQILGQKVEFLVSFYNNEISEKSEIFDDQFSVERPDGSNFTLKIRSTKLEDSAMYFCASSELQSNQPQHFGDGTRLSIL.

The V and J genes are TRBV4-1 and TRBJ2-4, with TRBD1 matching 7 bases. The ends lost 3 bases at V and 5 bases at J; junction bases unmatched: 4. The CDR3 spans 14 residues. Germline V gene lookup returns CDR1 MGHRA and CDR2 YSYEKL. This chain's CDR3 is CASSQAGTENIQYF. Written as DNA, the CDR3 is TGCGCCAGCAGCCAGGCCGGGACAGAAAACATTCAGTACTTC.

CDR3 in DNA: TGCGCCAGCAGCTCGAACTTGCAAAGGGGAAACAATGAGCAGTTCTTC. The encoded protein is CASSSNLQRGNNEQFF. This chain links TRBV5-1 with TRBJ2-1, with D maybe TRBD1 (5 bases). The V end lost 3 bases, the J end lost 5 bases, and 18 bases lay between the germline ends. The CDR3 contains 16 residues. CDR1 and CDR2 from the germline V gene are SGHRS and YFSETQ.

CDR3 in amino acids: CASSRDTANTGELFF. CDR3 DNA sequence: TGCGCCAGCAGCCGGGACACCGCGAACACCGGGGAGCTGTTTTTT. This sequence joins TRBV10-1 and TRBJ2-2; possibly TRBD1 for D (6 bases). Looked up from germline, CDR1 is WNHNN and CDR2 is SYGVQD (reference sequence). With 6 bases removed from V and 0 bases from J, the gap between germline ends came to 11 bases. CDR3 length: 15 residues.

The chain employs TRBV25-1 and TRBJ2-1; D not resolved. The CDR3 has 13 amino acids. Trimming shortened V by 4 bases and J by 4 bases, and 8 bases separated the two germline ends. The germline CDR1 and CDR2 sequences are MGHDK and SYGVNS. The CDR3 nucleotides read TGTGCCAGCAGTGCCACGCGGTACAATGAGCAGTTCTTC. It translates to CASSATRYNEQFF. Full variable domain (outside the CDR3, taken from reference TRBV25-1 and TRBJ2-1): EADIYQTPRYLVIGTGKKITLECSQTMGHDKMYWYQQDPGMELHLIHYSYGVNSTEKGDLSSESTVSRIRTEHFPLTLESARPSHTSQYLCASSATRYNEQFFGPGTRLTVL.

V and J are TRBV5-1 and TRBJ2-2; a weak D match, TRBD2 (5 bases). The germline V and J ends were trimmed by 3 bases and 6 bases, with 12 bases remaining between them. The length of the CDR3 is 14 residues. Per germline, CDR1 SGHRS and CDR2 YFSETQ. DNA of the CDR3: TGCGCCAGCAGCTCGACGGGATCGTCCGGGGAGCTGTTTTTT. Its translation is CASSSTGSSGELFF.

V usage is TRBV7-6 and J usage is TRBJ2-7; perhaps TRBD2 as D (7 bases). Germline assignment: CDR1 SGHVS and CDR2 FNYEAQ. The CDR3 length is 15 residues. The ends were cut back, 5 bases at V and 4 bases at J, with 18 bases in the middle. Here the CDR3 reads CASSGLRGAGYEQYF. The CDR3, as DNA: TGTGCCAGCAGCGGTTTACGGGGGGCGGGATACGAGCAGTACTTC.

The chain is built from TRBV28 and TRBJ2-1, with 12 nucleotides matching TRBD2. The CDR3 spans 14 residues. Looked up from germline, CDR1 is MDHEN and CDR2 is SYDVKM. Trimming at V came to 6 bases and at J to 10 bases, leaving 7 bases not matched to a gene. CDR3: CASRPHGLAGEQFF. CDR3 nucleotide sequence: TGTGCCAGCAGACCCCACGGACTAGCGGGAGAGCAGTTCTTC.

The CDR3 region is CASSFPASGRNEQFF. The DNA for the CDR3 is TGCGCCAGCAGCTTTCCCGCTAGCGGGAGAAATGAGCAGTTCTTC. J is TRBJ2-1 and V is TRBV5-1; 10 bases line up with TRBD2. Germline V lookup: CDR1 SGHRS, CDR2 YFSETQ. The length of the CDR3 is 15 residues. The V gene end was trimmed by 2 bases and the J gene end by 7 bases; junction bases not matched to a gene: 6.

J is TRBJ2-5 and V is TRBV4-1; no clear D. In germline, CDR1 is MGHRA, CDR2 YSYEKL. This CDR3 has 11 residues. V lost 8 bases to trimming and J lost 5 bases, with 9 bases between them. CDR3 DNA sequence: TGCGCCAGCTCAGCTAGGGAGACCCAGTACTTC. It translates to CASSARETQYF.

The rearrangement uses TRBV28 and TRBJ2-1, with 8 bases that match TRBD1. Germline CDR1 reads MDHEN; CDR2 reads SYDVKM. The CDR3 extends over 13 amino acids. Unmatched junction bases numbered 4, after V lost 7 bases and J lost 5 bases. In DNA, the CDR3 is TGTGCCAGCACCAGGGGGCGGAACAATGAGCAGTTCTTC. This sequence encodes CASTRGRNNEQFF.

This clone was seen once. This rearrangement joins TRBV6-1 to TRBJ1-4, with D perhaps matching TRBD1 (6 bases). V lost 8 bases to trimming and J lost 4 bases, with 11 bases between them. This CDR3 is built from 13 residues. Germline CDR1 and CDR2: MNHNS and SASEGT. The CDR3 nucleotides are TGTGCCAGCCGGACAGCCAGTAATGAAAAACTGTTTTTT. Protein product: CASRTASNEKLFF.

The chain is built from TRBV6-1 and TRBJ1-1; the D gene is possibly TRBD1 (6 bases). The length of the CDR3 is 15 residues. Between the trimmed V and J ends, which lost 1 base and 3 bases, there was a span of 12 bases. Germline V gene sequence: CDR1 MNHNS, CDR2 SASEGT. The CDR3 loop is CASSEGTGMDTEAFF. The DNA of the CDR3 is TGTGCCAGCAGTGAAGGTACAGGGATGGACACTGAAGCTTTCTTT.

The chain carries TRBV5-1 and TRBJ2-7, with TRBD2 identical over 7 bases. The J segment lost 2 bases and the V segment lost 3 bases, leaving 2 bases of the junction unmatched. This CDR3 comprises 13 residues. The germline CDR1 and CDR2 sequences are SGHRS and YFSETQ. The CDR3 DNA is TGCGCCAGCAGCTGGGAGGGCGCCTACGAGCAGTACTTC. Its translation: CASSWEGAYEQYF.

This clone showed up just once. For the CDR3, the DNA is TGTGCCAGCAGCCTGTACCAGTCGGAGGAGCAGTTCTTC. Protein sequence: CASSLYQSEEQFF. This chain links TRBV7-9 with TRBJ2-1, with D hard to call. Germline loops: CDR1 SEHNR, CDR2 FQNEAQ (reference sequence). The V end lost 5 bases, the J end lost 10 bases, and 15 bases lay between the germline ends. The CDR3 sequence is 13 residues long.

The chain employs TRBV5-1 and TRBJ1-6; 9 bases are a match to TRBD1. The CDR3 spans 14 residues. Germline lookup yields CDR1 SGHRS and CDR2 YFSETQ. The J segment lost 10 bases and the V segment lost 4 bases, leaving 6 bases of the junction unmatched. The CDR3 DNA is TGCGCCAGCAGCGCTAACAGGGGGCGATCACCCCTCCACTTT. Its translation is CASSANRGRSPLHF.